This TCR beta chain is drawn from a study of T cell repertoires in cytomegalovirus infection (dated by TCRdb to the late 2010s). In terms of the full investigation: Because public TCR beta signatures pointed to carriage of CMV infection together with the matching HLA type, the HLA type of each donor mattered for the analysis.

Reads for this sample came from an Illumina HiSeq 1500. The public reads were reanalyzed by TCRdb: fastp trimming at Q25, MiXCR alignment, in-frame beta chains only. Each CDR3 protein gets just one entry, which takes the most common genes and DNA from the rows behind it. Counted in this sample were almost 300,000 distinct CDR3 sequences; 8% to 10% of them appeared once. Of the sample, around 2.5% falls within the top ten clones. This clonotype was counted at least ten times. It has no known antigen specificity. No quality values exist for individual bases; no much larger clone is one base distant. Broad study findings and their caveats: In the ex vivo response, HLA-C-restricted CMV-specific TCR beta clonotypes were dominant, and in two of eight donors the single most frequent clonotype came from this HLA-C-restricted group. Carriers of CMV infection plus the relevant HLA type were discriminated by the cumulative frequency of public TCR beta family members in the study cohort and in an independent roughly 380-donor cohort.

The V end gives up 10 bases and the J end 9 bases, leaving 17 bases in the junction not matched to a gene. The CDR3 covers 15 residues, taking in both the cysteine and the phenylalanine. Only the CDR3 DNA stays, 45 bases, in frame from base 1. The germline V gene (reference sequence) sets CDR1 to LNHDA and CDR2 to SQIVND. The source of this sequence is a human donor in good health (CMV status not recorded). Some clones in this sample may be carry-over from other donors' samples. The chain is encoded by TRBV19 joined to TRBJ2-2, and 7 junction bases match TRBD2. The specimen sequenced was PBMCs. The base sequence is TGTGCCACTAAAACTAGCGATGATGGTGCTCGGGAGCTGTTTTTT. This sequence encodes CATKTSDDGARELFF.